Below, one TCR beta chain is given with its context. These data are taken from a study of blood T cell repertoires in COVID-19. About the research overall: T cells, B-cell-depleted T cells, or PBMCs provided the cDNA or gDNA that served as material.

Unmatched junction bases numbered 10, after V lost 7 bases and J lost 8 bases. The CDR3 runs to 13 residues. In the original workflow: By means of reference gene primer amplification, nucleated cell counts were estimated. Profiling relied on immunoSEQ multiplex PCR, and the TCRdb table lists in-frame clones only, not all of them. V, J and clone size are those of that table, while D and trimming were read from the DNA. The table lists about 270,000 clones, nearly 90% of them singletons. Recovered status in Cohort 3 required two negative PCRs, clearance, or symptom resolution. The chain employs TRBV12-3 or TRBV12-4 and TRBJ1-2, with TRBD1 identical over 7 bases. This TCR derives from a woman in her fifties or sixties who had recovered from COVID-19. Material: PBMCs or T cells enriched from blood (not recorded which). CDR3 nucleotide sequence: TGTGCCAGCACCGCGACAGGGAGTTACGGCTACACCTTC. Residues: CASTATGSYGYTF.